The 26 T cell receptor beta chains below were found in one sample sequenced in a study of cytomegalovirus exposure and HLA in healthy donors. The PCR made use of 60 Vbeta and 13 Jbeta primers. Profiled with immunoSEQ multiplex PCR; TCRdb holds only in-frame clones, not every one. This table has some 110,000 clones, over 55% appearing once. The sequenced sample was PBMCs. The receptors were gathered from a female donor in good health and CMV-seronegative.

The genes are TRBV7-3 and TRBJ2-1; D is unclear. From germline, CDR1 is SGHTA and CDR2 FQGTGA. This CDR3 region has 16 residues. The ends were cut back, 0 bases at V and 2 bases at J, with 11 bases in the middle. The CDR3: CASSLTAGDAYNEQFF. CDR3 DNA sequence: TGTGCCAGCAGCTTAACTGCAGGTGACGCCTACAATGAGCAGTTCTTC.

CDR3 loop: CASSVGRGLGADEQYF. As DNA, the CDR3 is TGTGCCAGCAGCGTAGGAAGGGGACTTGGGGCCGACGAGCAGTACTTC. The V call is TRBV9, the J call TRBJ2-7; weak D call: TRBD2 (6 bases). Germline assignment: CDR1 SGDLS and CDR2 YYNGEE. The V end lost 0 bases, the J end lost 5 bases, and 18 bases lay between the germline ends. The CDR3 length is 16 residues.

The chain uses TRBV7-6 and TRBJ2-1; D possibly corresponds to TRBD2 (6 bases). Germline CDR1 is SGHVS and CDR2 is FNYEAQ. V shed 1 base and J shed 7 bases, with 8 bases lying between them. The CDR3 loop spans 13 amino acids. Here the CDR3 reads CASSLGAGNEQFF. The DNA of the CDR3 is TGTGCCAGCAGCTTAGGGGCGGGGAATGAGCAGTTCTTC.

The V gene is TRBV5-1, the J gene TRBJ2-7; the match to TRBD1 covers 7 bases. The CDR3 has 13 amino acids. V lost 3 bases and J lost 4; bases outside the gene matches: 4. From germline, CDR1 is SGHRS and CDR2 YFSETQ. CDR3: CASSSGQPYEQYF. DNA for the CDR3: TGCGCCAGCAGCTCGGGACAGCCTTACGAGCAGTACTTC.

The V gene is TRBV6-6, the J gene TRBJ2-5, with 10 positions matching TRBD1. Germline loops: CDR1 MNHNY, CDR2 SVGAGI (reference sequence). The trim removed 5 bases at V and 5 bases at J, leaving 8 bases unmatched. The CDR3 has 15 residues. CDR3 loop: CASSPPTGGAETQYF. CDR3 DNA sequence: TGTGCCAGCAGTCCACCGACAGGGGGCGCCGAGACCCAGTACTTC.

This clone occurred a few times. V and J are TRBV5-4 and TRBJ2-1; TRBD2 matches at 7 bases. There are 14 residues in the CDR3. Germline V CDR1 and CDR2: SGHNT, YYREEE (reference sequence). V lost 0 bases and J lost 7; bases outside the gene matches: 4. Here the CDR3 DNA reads TGTGCCAGCAGCTTGGCGGGGGGAGGTAATGAGCAGTTCTTC. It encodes CASSLAGGGNEQFF.

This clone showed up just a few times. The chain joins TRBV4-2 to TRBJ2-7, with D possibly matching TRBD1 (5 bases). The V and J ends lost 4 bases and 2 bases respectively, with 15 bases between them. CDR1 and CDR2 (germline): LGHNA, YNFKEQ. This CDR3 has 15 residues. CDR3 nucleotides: TGTGCCAGCAGCCCGGAATGGGGCGCCCCCTACGAGCAGTACTTC. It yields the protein CASSPEWGAPYEQYF.

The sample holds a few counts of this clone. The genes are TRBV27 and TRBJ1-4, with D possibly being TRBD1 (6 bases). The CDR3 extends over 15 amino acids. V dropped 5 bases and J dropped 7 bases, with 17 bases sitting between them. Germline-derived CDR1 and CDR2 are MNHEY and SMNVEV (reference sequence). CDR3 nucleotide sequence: TGTGCCAGCAGTCTCTCAGGGGCCAGGGGTGAAAAACTGTTTTTT. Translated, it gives CASSLSGARGEKLFF.

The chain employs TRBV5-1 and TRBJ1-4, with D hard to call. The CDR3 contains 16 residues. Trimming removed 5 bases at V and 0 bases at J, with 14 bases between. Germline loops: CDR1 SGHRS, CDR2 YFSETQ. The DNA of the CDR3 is TGCGCCAGCAGTTCCAGCGGCTTCTCAACTAATGAAAAACTGTTTTTT. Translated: CASSSSGFSTNEKLFF.

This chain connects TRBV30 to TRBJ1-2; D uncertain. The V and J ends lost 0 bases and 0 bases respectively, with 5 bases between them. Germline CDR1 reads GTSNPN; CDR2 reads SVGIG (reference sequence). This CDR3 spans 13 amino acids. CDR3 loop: CAWSVQTNYGYTF. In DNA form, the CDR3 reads TGTGCCTGGAGTGTTCAGACTAACTATGGCTACACCTTC.

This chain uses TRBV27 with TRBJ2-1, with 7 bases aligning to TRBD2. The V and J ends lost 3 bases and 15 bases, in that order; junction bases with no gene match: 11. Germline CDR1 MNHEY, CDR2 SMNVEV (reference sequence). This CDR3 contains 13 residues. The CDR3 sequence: CASSFGTNWYRFF. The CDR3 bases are TGTGCCAGCAGTTTCGGGACTAATTGGTATCGGTTCTTC.

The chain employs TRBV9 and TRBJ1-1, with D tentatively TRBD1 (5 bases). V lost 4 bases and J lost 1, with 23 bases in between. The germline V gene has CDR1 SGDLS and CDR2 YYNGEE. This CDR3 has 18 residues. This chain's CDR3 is CASSPPDWGAHKNTEAFF. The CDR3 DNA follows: TGTGCCAGCAGCCCACCCGATTGGGGCGCGCATAAGAACACTGAAGCTTTCTTT.

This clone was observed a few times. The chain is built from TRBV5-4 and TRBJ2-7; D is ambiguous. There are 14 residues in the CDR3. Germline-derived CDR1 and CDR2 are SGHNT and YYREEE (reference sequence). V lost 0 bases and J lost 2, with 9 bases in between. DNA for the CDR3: TGTGCCAGCAGCTTGGGTCGGCTAGCCTACGAGCAGTACTTC. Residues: CASSLGRLAYEQYF.

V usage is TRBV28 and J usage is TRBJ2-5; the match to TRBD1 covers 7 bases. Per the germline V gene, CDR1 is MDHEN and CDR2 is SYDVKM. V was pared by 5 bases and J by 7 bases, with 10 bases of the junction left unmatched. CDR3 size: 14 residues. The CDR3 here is CASSLPGGIGTQYF. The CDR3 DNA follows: TGTGCCAGCAGTCTACCAGGGGGAATCGGGACCCAGTACTTC.

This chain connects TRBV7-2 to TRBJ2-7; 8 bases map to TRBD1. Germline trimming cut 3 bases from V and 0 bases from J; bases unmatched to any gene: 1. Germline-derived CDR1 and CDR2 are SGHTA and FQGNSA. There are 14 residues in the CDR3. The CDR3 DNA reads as TGTGCCAGCAGCTTGGGACAGGCCTCCTACGAGCAGTACTTC. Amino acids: CASSLGQASYEQYF.

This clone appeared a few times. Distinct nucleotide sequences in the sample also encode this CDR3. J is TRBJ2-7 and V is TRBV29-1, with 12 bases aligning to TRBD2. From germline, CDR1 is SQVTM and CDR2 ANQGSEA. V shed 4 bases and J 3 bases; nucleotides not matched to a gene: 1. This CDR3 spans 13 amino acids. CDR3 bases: TGCAGCGTTGGGACTAGCGGGAACTACGAGCAGTACTTC. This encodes CSVGTSGNYEQYF.

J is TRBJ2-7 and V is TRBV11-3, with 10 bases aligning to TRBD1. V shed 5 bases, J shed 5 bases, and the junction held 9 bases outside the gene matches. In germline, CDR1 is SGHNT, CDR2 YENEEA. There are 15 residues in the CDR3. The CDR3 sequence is CASSPQGTGADEQYF. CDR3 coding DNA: TGTGCCAGCAGCCCGCAGGGGACAGGGGCCGACGAGCAGTACTTC.

This CDR3 reads CASSLTGVYEQYF. CDR3 DNA sequence: TGTGCCAGCAGCTTGACAGGGGTATACGAGCAGTACTTC. This chain connects TRBV13 to TRBJ2-7; TRBD1 matches 8 bases. From germline, CDR1 is PRHDT and CDR2 FYEKMQ (reference sequence). Trimming cost V 3 bases and J 4 bases; bases outside gene matches: 2. CDR3 length equals 13 residues.

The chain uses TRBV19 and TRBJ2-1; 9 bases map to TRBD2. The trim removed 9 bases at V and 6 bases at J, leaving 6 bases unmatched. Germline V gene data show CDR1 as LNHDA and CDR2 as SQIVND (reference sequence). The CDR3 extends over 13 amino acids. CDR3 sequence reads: CASRRGLANEQFF. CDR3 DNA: TGTGCCAGCAGAAGGGGACTAGCCAATGAGCAGTTCTTC. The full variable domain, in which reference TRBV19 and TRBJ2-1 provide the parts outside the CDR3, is DGGITQSPKYLFRKEGQNVTLSCEQNLNHDAMYWYRQDPGQGLRLIYYSQIVNDFQKGDIAEGYSVSREKKESFPLTVTSAQKNPTAFYLCASRRGLANEQFFGPGTRLTVL.

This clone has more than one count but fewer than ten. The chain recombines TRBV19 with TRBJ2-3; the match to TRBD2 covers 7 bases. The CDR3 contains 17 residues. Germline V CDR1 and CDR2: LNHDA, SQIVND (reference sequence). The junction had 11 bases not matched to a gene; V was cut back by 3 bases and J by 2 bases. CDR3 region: CASSIRRGVGITDTQYF. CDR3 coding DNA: TGTGCCAGTAGTATCCGCCGGGGGGTGGGTATCACAGATACGCAGTATTTT.

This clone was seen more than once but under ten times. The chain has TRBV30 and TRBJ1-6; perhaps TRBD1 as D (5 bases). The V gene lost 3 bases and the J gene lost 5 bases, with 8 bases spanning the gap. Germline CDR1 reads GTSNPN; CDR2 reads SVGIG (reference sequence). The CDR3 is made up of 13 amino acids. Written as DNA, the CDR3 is TGTGCCTGGAGGACAGTCGATAATTCACCCCTCCACTTT. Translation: CAWRTVDNSPLHF.

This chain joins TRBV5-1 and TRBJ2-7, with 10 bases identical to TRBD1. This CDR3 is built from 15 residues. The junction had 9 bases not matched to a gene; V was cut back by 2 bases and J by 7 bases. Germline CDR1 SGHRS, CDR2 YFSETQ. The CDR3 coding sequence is TGCGCCAGCAGCTTTTCCGGGACAGGGGAGAGTGAGCAGTACTTC. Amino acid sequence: CASSFSGTGESEQYF.

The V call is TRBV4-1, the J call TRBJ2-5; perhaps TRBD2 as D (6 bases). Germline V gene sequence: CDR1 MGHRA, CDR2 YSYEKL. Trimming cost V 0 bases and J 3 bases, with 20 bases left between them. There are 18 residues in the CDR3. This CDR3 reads CASSQEWGEKRQEETQYF. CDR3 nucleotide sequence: TGCGCCAGCAGCCAAGAGTGGGGGGAGAAGCGGCAGGAAGAGACCCAGTACTTC.

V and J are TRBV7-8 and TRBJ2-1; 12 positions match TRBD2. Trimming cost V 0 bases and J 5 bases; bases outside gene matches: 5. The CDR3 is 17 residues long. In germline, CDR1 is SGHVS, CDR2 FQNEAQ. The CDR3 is CASSLAWTSGANNEQFF. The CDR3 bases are TGTGCCAGCAGCTTAGCGTGGACTAGCGGGGCGAACAATGAGCAGTTCTTC. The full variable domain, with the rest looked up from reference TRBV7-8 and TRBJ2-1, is GAGVSQSPRYKVAKRGQDVALRCDPISGHVSLFWYQQALGQGPEFLTYFQNEAQLDKSGLPSDRFFAERPEGSVSTLKIQRTQQEDSAVYLCASSLAWTSGANNEQFFGPGTRLTVL.

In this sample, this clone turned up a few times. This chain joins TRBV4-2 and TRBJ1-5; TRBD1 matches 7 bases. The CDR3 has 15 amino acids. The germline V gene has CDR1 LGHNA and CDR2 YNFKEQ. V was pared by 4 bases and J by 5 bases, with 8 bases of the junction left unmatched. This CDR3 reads CASSPTGFLDQPQHF. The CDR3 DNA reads TGTGCCAGCAGCCCGACAGGGTTTCTGGATCAGCCCCAGCATTTT.

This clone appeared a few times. Here the CDR3 reads CASSIRDRGRAGNTIYF. The DNA for the CDR3 is TGTGCCAGCAGTATCCGGGACAGGGGCCGCGCTGGAAACACCATATATTTT. The chain carries TRBV28 and TRBJ1-3, with 10 bases that match TRBD1. Germline V CDR1 and CDR2: MDHEN, SYDVKM. The CDR3 sequence is 17 residues long. The V gene end was trimmed by 5 bases and the J gene end by 2 bases; junction bases not matched to a gene: 9.